This T cell receptor (beta chain) is from a study of shared clonotypes between healthy human individuals. Trimming left V 6 bases short and J 2 bases short, with 19 bases between. CDR3 size: 16 residues. CDR1 and CDR2 (germline): MDHEN, SYDVKM. Generated by immunoSEQ multiplex PCR, the TCRdb table keeps only in-frame clones and is missing some. Altogether millions of clones are present, approximately 94% being singletons, with the ten largest covering 0.9% to 1.4%. CD45RO-negative CD8 cells positively selected for CCR7 made up the naive population, which excluded terminally differentiated effector memory CD45RA+ cells.

The chain uses TRBV28 and TRBJ2-5; D gene unclear. This receptor was identified in a man between 18 and 29 years old in good health. Sequenced sample: naive CD8+ T cells sorted from blood. The CDR3 loop is CASSHLQAPQQETQYF. CDR3 in DNA: TGTGCCAGCAGCCATCTTCAAGCCCCACAACAAGAGACCCAGTACTTC.